This T cell receptor beta chain was profiled in a study of T cell repertoires in cytomegalovirus infection. Overall study: It was recently identified HLA-C-restricted and well-studied HLA-B-restricted CMV epitopes that the study used. Indicated by public TCR beta signatures were CMV infection and matching HLA type.

TCRdb recomputed calls from the reads with MiXCR, one row per CDR3 protein. Among approximately 220,000 distinct CDR3 sequences, around 40% were seen once, and the ten largest hold approximately 60%. This clonotype occurred a few times. Antigen specificity is unknown. Between the trimmed V and J ends, which lost 5 bases and 3 bases, there was a span of 11 bases. CDR1 and CDR2 from the germline V gene are MDHEN and SYDVKM. The CDR3 totals 13 residues. General study findings and limits: Using cumulative public TCR beta family frequency, the authors identified those who carried CMV together with the relevant HLA.

The specimen comprised CD8+ T cells from cultured PBMCs, sampled from culture after CMV antigen stimulation. This receptor was identified in a human donor in good health (CMV status not recorded). Some clones in this sample may be carry-over from other donors' samples. The chain has TRBV28 and TRBJ2-7; weak D call: TRBD1 (5 bases). The CDR3 protein is CASSPPTDYEQYF. The CDR3 coding sequence is TGTGCCAGCAGTCCCCCGACAGACTACGAGCAGTACTTC.